This is a list of T cell receptor beta chains from one sample in a study of T cell responses to AZD1222 COVID-19 vaccine. Using immunoSEQ multiplex PCR, the repertoire was profiled, and TCRdb retains in-frame clones only, with some absent. The sample carries 160,000 or so clones, approximately 90% recorded once. Here the sequenced sample was peripheral blood, taken on day 0 of MenACWY control vaccination. These receptors were collected from an adult in good health. Each CDR3 is given with its conserved first and last residue. A D gene is named only where the DNA matches it firmly. Only some rows state a clone size, as once, few, many or a class for expanded clones.

cdr3_length	d_call	j_call	clone_size	v_call	cdr3_aa	cdr3_nt
14	TRBD2	TRBJ2-5	.	TRBV7-8	CASSFAGVGETQYF	TGTGCCAGCAGCTTCGCGGGAGTGGGGGAGACCCAGTACTTC
13	.	TRBJ1-6	.	TRBV19	CASTPRANSPLHF	TGTGCCAGTACCCCGAGGGCGAATTCACCCCTCCACTTT
15	.	TRBJ2-7	.	TRBV19	CASSIQAGGRYEQYF	TGTGCCAGTAGTATACAGGCCGGGGGGCGGTACGAGCAGTACTTC
16	TRBD2	TRBJ2-7	.	TRBV9	CASSAGLAGGLYEQYF	TGTGCCAGCAGCGCCGGACTAGCGGGAGGACTGTACGAGCAGTACTTC
14	TRBD2	TRBJ2-1	.	TRBV6-5	CAGIAGAPGDEQFF	TGTGCCGGTATAGCGGGAGCCCCTGGAGATGAGCAGTTCTTC
13	.	TRBJ1-2	once	TRBV7-3	CASSPGTNYGYTF	TGTGCCAGCAGCCCCGGGACGAACTATGGCTACACCTTC
14	.	TRBJ1-6	.	TRBV19	CASSMKWGNSPLHF	TGTGCCAGTAGTATGAAATGGGGGAATTCACCCCTCCACTTT
15	.	TRBJ2-1	.	TRBV9	CASSVGTLPYNEQFF	TGTGCCAGCAGCGTTGGGACTTTACCCTACAATGAGCAGTTCTTC
14	.	TRBJ2-7	.	TRBV5-1	CASSPTDSSYEQYF	TGCGCCAGCAGCCCCACTGATTCGTCCTACGAGCAGTACTTC
14	TRBD2	TRBJ2-7	.	TRBV28	CASSFGGASNEQYF	TGTGCCAGCAGTTTCGGGGGGGCTTCAAACGAGCAGTACTTC
12	.	TRBJ2-1	.	TRBV5-1	CASSLPVNEQFF	TGCGCCAGCAGCTTGCCCGTCAATGAGCAGTTCTTC
15	.	TRBJ1-4	.	TRBV10-1	CASSAGDATNEKLFF	TGCGCCAGCAGTGCAGGGGACGCAACTAATGAAAAACTGTTTTTT
12	.	TRBJ2-7	.	TRBV7-9	CASSFRGAPCYF	TGTGCCAGCAGCTTTCGCGGGGCCCCTTGTTACTTC
16	.	TRBJ1-2	.	TRBV18	CASSPSRQATFYGYTF	TGTGCCAGCTCACCTTCCCGACAGGCAACCTTCTATGGCTACACCTTC
12	.	TRBJ1-2	.	TRBV7-2	CASRASGGGYTF	TGTGCCAGCAGAGCCTCCGGGGGCGGCTACACCTTC
14	.	TRBJ1-2	.	TRBV5-6	CASSLGLGRDGYTF	TGTGCCAGCAGCTTGGGACTAGGGAGGGATGGCTACACCTTC
14	TRBD1	TRBJ2-5	.	TRBV29-1	CSAGRQGPQETQYF	TGCAGCGCTGGGAGACAGGGCCCTCAAGAGACCCAGTACTTC
15	TRBD1	TRBJ1-2	once	TRBV15	CATSRPTGSNYGYTF	TGTGCCACCAGCCGACCGACAGGGTCTAACTATGGCTACACCTTC
15	TRBD1	TRBJ1-1	.	TRBV7-9	CASSFPGQGLGEAFF	TGTGCCAGCAGCTTCCCGGGACAGGGGCTTGGTGAAGCTTTCTTT
15	TRBD2	TRBJ2-5	.	TRBV29-1	CSVEEVRGVGETQYF	TGCAGCGTTGAAGAGGTGCGGGGGGTGGGAGAGACCCAGTACTTC
15	.	TRBJ1-3	.	TRBV7-8	CASSLTALSGNTIYF	TGTGCCAGCAGCTTGACTGCACTTTCTGGAAACACCATATATTTT
12	.	TRBJ1-1	.	TRBV5-1	CASRSESYEAFF	TGCGCCAGCAGATCCGAGAGCTATGAAGCTTTCTTT
13	.	TRBJ2-1	.	TRBV19	CASSTRQGNEQFF	TGTGCCAGTAGTACCCGTCAGGGGAATGAGCAGTTCTTC
15	.	TRBJ1-3	.	TRBV6-6	CASSYPDSPGNTIYF	TGTGCCAGCAGTTACCCCGACAGCCCTGGAAACACCATATATTTT
14	.	TRBJ1-2	.	TRBV9	CASSVGRANYGYTF	TGTGCCAGCAGCGTCGGCAGAGCTAACTATGGCTACACCTTC
15	.	TRBJ1-5	.	TRBV28	CASSTTSGYNQPQHF	TGTGCCAGCAGTACAACTTCCGGGTACAATCAGCCCCAGCATTTT
13	TRBD1	TRBJ1-1	once	TRBV6-1	CASSERGDREAFF	TGTGCCAGCAGTGAAAGGGGGGACAGAGAAGCTTTCTTT
15	TRBD1	TRBJ1-1	once	TRBV6-5	CASSSDRGRSTEAFF	TGTGCCAGCAGTAGCGACAGGGGGCGAAGCACTGAAGCTTTCTTT
15	.	TRBJ2-5	.	TRBV7-2	CASNLPGGTRGTQYF	TGTGCCAGCAACCTACCGGGCGGGACCCGGGGGACCCAGTACTTC
16	.	TRBJ2-2	.	TRBV11-3	CASSLGRQGLTGELFF	TGTGCCAGCAGCTTAGGCCGACAGGGACTCACCGGGGAGCTGTTTTTT
13	.	TRBJ1-6	.	TRBV7-9	CASSLPEASPLHF	TGTGCCAGCAGCCTCCCCGAGGCTTCACCCCTCCACTTT
14	.	TRBJ1-2	.	TRBV19	CASSAGGNNYGYTF	TGTGCCAGTAGTGCGGGGGGGAATAACTATGGCTACACCTTC
14	.	TRBJ1-2	.	TRBV18	CASSSTGDFYGYTF	TGTGCCAGCTCATCGACAGGTGACTTCTATGGCTACACCTTC
13	TRBD2	TRBJ2-5	.	TRBV30	CAWRYSGRETQYF	TGTGCCTGGAGGTACAGCGGGAGGGAGACCCAGTACTTC
15	.	TRBJ1-1	few	TRBV5-1	CASSLGGLPNTEAFF	TGCGCCAGCAGCTTAGGGGGACTCCCGAACACTGAAGCTTTCTTT
14	.	TRBJ2-6	.	TRBV11-3	CASTGVPGANVLTF	TGTGCCAGTACGGGGGTACCTGGGGCCAACGTCCTGACTTTC
13	.	TRBJ1-1	few	TRBV12-3/TRBV12-4	CASSLGENTEAFF	TGTGCCAGCAGTTTAGGGGAGAACACTGAAGCTTTCTTT
16	.	TRBJ2-5	.	TRBV2	CASSGYSRQYQETQYF	TGTGCCAGCAGTGGTTACAGTAGACAGTACCAAGAGACCCAGTACTTC
16	.	TRBJ2-3	once	TRBV3-1/TRBV3-2	CASSQDGGALTDTQYF	TGTGCCAGCAGCCAAGATGGGGGAGCCCTCACAGATACGCAGTATTTT
16	.	TRBJ2-4	.	TRBV19	CASSSNRVLAKNIQYF	TGTGCCAGTAGTAGCAACAGGGTACTAGCCAAAAACATTCAGTACTTC
12	.	TRBJ1-1	few	TRBV3-1/TRBV3-2	CASIGDNTEAFF	TGTGCCAGCATTGGGGATAACACTGAAGCTTTCTTT
13	.	TRBJ2-6	.	TRBV28	CASSKSGANVLTF	TGTGCCAGCAGTAAATCTGGGGCCAACGTCCTGACTTTC
15	.	TRBJ1-1	.	TRBV5-1	CASSPDWPSLTEAFF	TGCGCCAGCAGCCCCGATTGGCCGAGTCTCACTGAAGCTTTCTTT
13	TRBD1	TRBJ2-7	.	TRBV10-2	CASRDRAGHEQYF	TGCGCCAGCAGGGACAGGGCCGGGCACGAGCAGTACTTC
17	.	TRBJ2-2	.	TRBV30	CAWSLRTGPLDTGELFF	TGTGCCTGGAGTCTACGTACGGGCCCCCTCGACACCGGGGAGCTGTTTTTT
14	TRBD2	TRBJ2-2	few	TRBV9	CASSGGRRTGELFF	TGTGCCAGCAGTGGCGGGAGAAGAACCGGGGAGCTGTTTTTT
13	TRBD1	TRBJ1-2	.	TRBV2	CASRRTGEYGYTF	TGTGCCAGCAGGCGGACAGGGGAGTATGGCTACACCTTC
15	TRBD1	TRBJ1-3	once	TRBV6-5	CASRMTGASGNTIYF	TGTGCCAGCAGAATGACAGGGGCCTCTGGAAACACCATATATTTT